The clone carrying this T cell receptor beta chain showed up many times. The record originates from a study of Graves' ophthalmopathy and Graves' hyperthyroidism. Study-wide context: By definition, stable hyperthyroidism involved no ophthalmopathy within 18 months of follow-up.

Ages of hyperthyroidism patients ran from 18 to 65, and their diagnoses were new, under 2 months' duration. Amplification of TCR beta CDR3 regions used RNA transcripts. Second-round multiplex PCR came after a first-round RT-PCR that employed HTBI primers. TCRdb re-called the multiplex PCR reads through MiXCR, storing one row per CDR3 protein. The sample consists of about 550,000 distinct CDR3 sequences, under 45% of them appearing once. The sample taken for sequencing was peripheral blood or thyroid tissue (not recorded which). This sequence was found in an adult man with Graves' hyperthyroidism.

The DNA of the CDR3 is TGTGCCAGTAGCACTTACGGCAGGGAAGGGTACGAGCAGTACTTC. Protein: CASSTYGREGYEQYF. The rearrangement uses TRBV19 and TRBJ2-7, with TRBD1 as a possible D gene (5 bases). The CDR3 has 15 amino acids. CDR1 is LNHDA and CDR2 is SQIVND in the germline V gene (reference sequence). Trimming pared 6 bases from V and 4 bases from J, leaving 19 bases between.